The clone carrying this T cell receptor (beta chain) turned up a few times. The antigen is unknown. This sample was taken from a study of naive and memory T cell subsets. General study findings and limits: Far more TCRs reportedly came from tuberculin skin test site biopsies. Tuberculin site TCR excess was interpreted as type IV hypersensitivity infiltration.

Four PCR rounds used nested alpha and beta constant region primers plus the SP2 primer. TCRdb re-called the UMI-ligation and nested PCR reads with MiXCR, one entry per CDR3 protein. The sample carries about 37,000 distinct CDR3 sequences, approximately 10% recorded once. Noted treatment: skin biopsy from PPD injection site in Mantoux-positive individual. TCR cDNA received a 3' ligated oligonucleotide that carried a UMI. Skin biopsies came from PPD injection sites in Mantoux-positive individuals. This receptor was obtained from an adult in good health. The sequences come from skin, collected from a tuberculin skin test site.

In DNA form, the CDR3 reads TGCAGCGTTGAAATTGGGCCGGGGAATCGCGGAGGCTACACCTTC. This sequence encodes CSVEIGPGNRGGYTF. V is TRBV29-1 and J is TRBJ1-2; no clear D gene. CDR3 size: 15 residues. V lost 2 bases and J 8 bases, leaving 21 bases between the germline ends. CDR1 and CDR2 (germline): SQVTM, ANQGSEA.